Listed below are T cell receptor beta chains from one sample, sequenced in a study of cytomegalovirus exposure and HLA in healthy donors. Some clones are missing from TCRdb's copy, which holds only in-frame ones; the method was immunoSEQ multiplex PCR. The sample contains some 170,000 clones, 85% to 90% of which appear only once. Source material: PBMCs. All receptors derive from a woman between 25 and 40 years old in good health and CMV-seronegative. Each CDR3 is given with its conserved first and last residue. Each record gives: D gene, clone size, V gene, J gene, CDR3 protein, CDR3 DNA. A D gene is named only where the DNA matches it firmly. Some rows have no size entry. The others give once, few or many, or a class for an expanded clone.

NA,NA,TRBV28,TRBJ2-5,CASTPYSNQETQYF,TGTGCCAGCACTCCCTACTCGAACCAAGAGACCCAGTACTTC
TRBD2,NA,TRBV4-2,TRBJ2-1,CASSRAGTSGYNEQFF,TGTGCCAGCAGCCGAGCCGGGACTAGCGGCTACAATGAGCAGTTCTTC
NA,once,TRBV29-1,TRBJ2-2,CSVKVRDVEHRGAVF,TGCAGCGTTAAGGTCCGGGACGTGGAACACCGGGGAGCTGTTTTT
TRBD1,NA,TRBV9,TRBJ2-5,CARQGQETQYF,TGTGCCAGACAGGGGCAAGAGACCCAGTACTTC
TRBD1,few,TRBV6-1,TRBJ2-7,CASRGDSYEQYF,TGTGCCAGCAGAGGGGACAGCTACGAGCAGTACTTC
TRBD2,NA,TRBV6-1,TRBJ2-1,CASSPLAGVVYEQFF,TGTGCCAGCAGTCCGCTAGCGGGGGTGGTGTATGAGCAGTTCTTC
TRBD1,NA,TRBV2,TRBJ2-7,CASSGRTGQGSDEQYF,TGTGCCAGCAGTGGAAGGACAGGACAGGGTTCGGACGAGCAGTACTTC
TRBD2,NA,TRBV10-2,TRBJ2-1,CASRHSTSGSYNEQFF,TGCGCCAGCCGACACTCGACTAGCGGGAGCTACAATGAGCAGTTCTTC
TRBD1,NA,TRBV19,TRBJ1-1,CASNAPRGQNTEAFF,TGTGCCAGTAATGCCCCCAGGGGGCAAAACACTGAAGCTTTCTTT
NA,NA,TRBV7-8,TRBJ2-3,CASSLRTGPTQYF,TGTGCCAGCAGCTTACGCACGGGTCCTACGCAGTATTTT
TRBD1,NA,TRBV19,TRBJ1-2,CASRPDRAQGYTF,TGTGCCAGTAGACCGGACAGGGCGCAAGGCTACACCTTC
TRBD2,NA,TRBV5-4,TRBJ2-1,CASSPAGGRTYNEQFF,TGTGCCAGCAGCCCGGCGGGAGGGCGTACTTACAATGAGCAGTTCTTC
NA,NA,TRBV4-3,TRBJ2-3,CASSHAGQPSTDTQYF,TGCGCCAGCAGCCACGCGGGACAACCTAGCACAGATACGCAGTATTTT
NA,NA,TRBV29-1,TRBJ1-1,CSGGRNTEAFF,TGCAGCGGGGGACGGAACACTGAAGCTTTCTTT